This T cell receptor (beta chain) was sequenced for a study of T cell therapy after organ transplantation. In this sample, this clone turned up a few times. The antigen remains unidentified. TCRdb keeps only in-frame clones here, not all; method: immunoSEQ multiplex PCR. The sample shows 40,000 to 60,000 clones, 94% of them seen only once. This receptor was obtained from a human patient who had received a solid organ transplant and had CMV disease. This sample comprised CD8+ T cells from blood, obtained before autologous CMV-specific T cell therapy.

The CDR3 region is CASSPTREGAFF. The CDR3 coding sequence is TGTGCCAGCAGCCCCACTCGGGAAGGAGCTTTCTTT. V and J are TRBV9 and TRBJ1-1; D is unresolved. The CDR3 totals 12 residues. Germline loops: CDR1 SGDLS, CDR2 YYNGEE. V was trimmed by 4 bases and J by 10 bases, leaving 14 bases between them.